The subject of this entry is one T cell receptor (beta chain). The antigen this receptor binds is unknown. No base-level quality is on record; no much larger clone is a single base apart. This entry is derived from a study of T-cell memory formation after mild COVID-19 (dated by TCRdb to the early 2020s). With regard to the full study: Most TCR sequence clusters were specific to one of the two donors. The cohort comprised two young, previously healthy adult volunteers, one female and one male. In two donors, T-cell clones that expanded and contracted after mild COVID-19 were followed by sequencing TCRalpha and TCRbeta repertoires longitudinally. Here is what the overall study found, with its caveats: Clones contracting from day 15 to 85 had balanced CD4/CD8 phenotypes, while a second wave expanding from day 15 to 37 was biased towards CD4+. SARS-CoV-2 specificity of the second-wave clones peaking on day 37 was not confirmed. The detection of some responding clones in pre-infection memory suggests that pre-existing cross-reactive memory T cells joined the SARS-CoV-2 response. The study covered only a couple of mild cases, and larger cohorts including severe cases with pre-infection samples were considered necessary. Contracting CD4+ clones were located mainly in the CM and EM memory subsets, whereas CD8+ clones were found to be enriched in EMRA.

The data were produced on an Illumina NovaSeq 6000. Using 5'RACE with constant-segment primers, TCRalpha and TCRbeta cDNA libraries were constructed, with sample barcodes and unique molecular identifiers added in the process. Trizol reagent was used to extract RNA from every sample. Amplification of the libraries took two PCR steps, and the second step added a second sample barcode plus Illumina TruSeq adapters. The libraries were sequenced on an Illumina NovaSeq using 2 x 150 bp paired-end reads. From the authors' description of their analysis: Reads were demultiplexed and collapsed into UMI-guided consensus sequences with migec v1.2.7. With mixcr v2.1.11, UMI consensuses were aligned to TRA and TRB V and J templates and assembled into clonotypes. Expanded or contracted clonotypes were those called significant by both edgeR and NoisET, with noise models trained on biological replicates. For edgeR calls, a false discovery rate-adjusted p below 0.01 and a log2 fold-change threshold of 1 were applied. As an exploratory analysis of dynamics, max-normalized trajectories of the 1000 most abundant clonotypes were examined by PCA with hierarchical clustering. Each responding clone was given a CD4 or CD8 phenotype based on the CD4+ and CD8+ repertoires, which had been sequenced separately. TCRdb reprocessing: public reads trimmed at Q25 with fastp, clones called with MiXCR, in-frame beta chains kept. All rows with the same CDR3 protein become a single entry with the most common DNA and genes. The V and J calls and clone size are TCRdb's, not the authors'. The sample records roughly 370,000 distinct CDR3 sequences, roughly 15% of which are singletons. Under 25% of the sample lies in the top ten.

From the cysteine up to the phenylalanine, the CDR3 has a length of 13 residues. CDR3 DNA only is kept here, 39 bases in frame from base 1. The V end loses 7 bases and the J end loses 3 bases, and a stretch of 11 bases separates them. CDR1 is given as MGHDK and CDR2 as SYGVNS, both from the germline V gene. PBMCs were isolated by Ficoll-Paque density gradient centrifugation. The chain joins TRBV25-1 to TRBJ2-3, and perhaps TRBD1 as D gene, on 7 matching bases. The TCR originated in a young man who had mild COVID-19 (a few samples of this study predate the infection). The sample titles of this study are shuffled in the database, so cell type and time point are left out; the donor was told from shared clones. The sequenced sample consisted of PBMCs or a T cell subset sorted from them (not recorded which). This receptor carries the CDR3 CASNRGGTDTQYF. The base sequence is TGTGCCAGCAACAGGGGAGGAACAGATACGCAGTATTTT.